The present TCR beta chain was sequenced within a study of T cell repertoires in cytomegalovirus infection. Study-level information: Newly reported HLA-C-restricted and thoroughly characterized HLA-B-restricted CMV epitopes were employed. Both CMV infection and a matching HLA type were indicated by public TCR beta signatures. Study-wide findings and caveats: Clonotypes of TCR beta that were HLA-C-restricted and CMV-specific dominated the ex vivo response.

The length of the CDR3 is 16 residues. Germline trimming cut 1 base from V and 3 bases from J; bases unmatched to any gene: 6. Germline V gene lookup returns CDR1 SGHAT and CDR2 FQNNGV. In TCRdb, the reads were re-called with MiXCR into one record per CDR3 protein. Of about 700,000 distinct CDR3 sequences in the sample, roughly 33% were seen once. This clonotype was found a few times. Its target is unknown. The chain links TRBV11-2 to TRBJ2-1; 7 bases are shared with TRBD2. The starting material was cultured PBMCs, obtained from culture after CMV antigen stimulation. This receptor was obtained from a human donor in good health (CMV status not recorded). Some clones in this sample may be carry-over from other donors' samples. The CDR3 bases are TGTGCCAGCAGCTTAGTTCTAGCGGCCGTCTACAATGAGCAGTTCTTC. Encoded protein: CASSLVLAAVYNEQFF.